This TCR beta chain was documented in a study of CD8 T cells in Susac syndrome. Study details: Patients with Susac syndrome were therapy-naive, on corticosteroids, or on intravenous immunoglobulin alone at the time that blood was drawn. General study points: The study's TCR sequencing and HLA analysis covered a relatively small number of individuals, and the study acknowledged this. Total CD8+ and CD8+ TEMRA repertoires contained over 15 and five Susac-specific public clones, respectively.

This clonotype has more than one count but fewer than ten. Antigen: not known. The CDR3 covers 15 residues. Per the germline V gene, CDR1 is MNHEY and CDR2 is SVGAGI. Between the trimmed V and J ends, which lost 5 bases and 0 bases, there was a span of 11 bases. Negative isolation was applied to CD8+ and CD4+ T cells, and FACS enrichment was applied to TEMRA cells. Reverse transcription of about 0.5 to 1 ug RNA was carried out with random hexamers. TCRdb redid the calling of the immunoSEQ multiplex PCR reads with MiXCR, one entry per CDR3 protein. Seen here are roughly 100,000 distinct CDR3 sequences, roughly 94% observed once, and the top ten hold over 0.35%.

This TCR was recovered from a human donor with Susac syndrome. The V gene is TRBV6-5, the J gene TRBJ2-1; tentatively, D is TRBD2 (6 bases). Sequencing was carried out using CD8+ T cells from PBMCs. The DNA for the CDR3 is TGTGCCAGCAGTCCCGGGGGAAGCTCCTACAATGAGCAGTTCTTC. Residues: CASSPGGSSYNEQFF.